Given below is one TCR beta chain in context. Genomic DNA provided the template from which TCR beta VDJ and CDR3 profiles were obtained. TCRdb reprocessed the reads with MiXCR, giving one entry per CDR3 protein. In the table there are approximately 200,000 distinct CDR3 sequences, roughly half of which are singletons. This record belongs to a study of CD8+CD57+ T cells in acquired aplastic anemia. Per germline, CDR1 SGHTA and CDR2 FQGNSA. This CDR3 has 17 amino acids. V was clipped by 1 base and J by 6 bases; unmatched bases: 8. Sequenced material: sorted CD4+, CD8+, or CD8+CD57+ T cells (not recorded which) from PBMCs. The J gene is TRBJ2-3, the V gene TRBV7-2; TRBD2 matches at 12 bases. This receptor was identified in a human donor in good health, serving as a control. The CDR3 DNA sequence: TGTGCCAGCAGCTTAGTCGCTAGCGGGGGGGGATGGGATACGCAGTATTTT. Translating gives CASSLVASGGGWDTQYF.